This T cell receptor beta chain was recorded in a study of OX40 agonist ivuxolimab in advanced cancers. V lost 3 bases to trimming and J lost 8 bases, with 14 bases between them. This CDR3 is 15 amino acids long. CDR1 and CDR2 from the germline V gene are LNHDA and SQIVND (reference sequence). Produced via immunoSEQ multiplex PCR; TCRdb's table is partial and in-frame only. The sample has 55,000 to 65,000 clones, about nine tenths seen once. Cycle 7 day 1, cycle 4 day 1, and baseline were the timepoints at which blood was sampled. The clonotype originates from an adult with an advanced solid tumor such as melanoma, head and neck, liver or kidney cancer. This sample comprised CD4+ or CD8+ T cells sorted from blood, obtained in a trial of the OX40 agonist ivuxolimab. J is TRBJ1-6 and V is TRBV19; the D gene is possibly TRBD1 (5 bases). CDR3 nucleotides: TGTGCCAGTAGTATCGGGTTGGGGGTACATTCACCCCTCCACTTT. Amino acid sequence: CASSIGLGVHSPLHF.